Listed below are T cell receptor beta chains from one sample, sequenced in a study of CD8 T cells in Susac syndrome. In TCRdb, the immunoSEQ multiplex PCR reads were re-called with MiXCR into one record per CDR3 protein. The sample yields a few hundred thousand distinct CDR3 sequences, 94% seen once. The sequenced sample consisted of CD4+ T cells from PBMCs. These receptors were obtained from a human donor with Susac syndrome. Each CDR3 is given with its conserved first and last residue. The D gene is left open where the match is weak. Clone size is not always given. Where it is, it says once, few, many or a class for expanded clones.

V,J,size,D,length,DNA,CDR3
TRBV28,TRBJ2-1,.,TRBD2,17,TGTGCCACCAAACGGGGGACTAGCGGGGGGGCCCGGAATGAGCAGTTCTTC,CATKRGTSGGARNEQFF
TRBV2,TRBJ1-6,.,.,13,TGTGCCAGCAGCGGGGGGCTGAAGTCAGCCCTCCACTTT,CASSGGLKSALHF
TRBV2,TRBJ2-2,.,TRBD2,17,TGTGCCAGCAGGGAAGGCGGGGGGCCGTGGGTCACCGGGGAGCTGTTTTTT,CASREGGGPWVTGELFF
TRBV24-1,TRBJ1-3,.,TRBD1,14,TGTGCCACCAGTGATCCGGGACAGCAAAACACCATATATTTT,CATSDPGQQNTIYF
TRBV5-1,TRBJ1-2,once,.,14,TGCGCCAGCAGCTTGGTAACATCGGGCTATGGCTACACCTTC,CASSLVTSGYGYTF
TRBV6-5,TRBJ1-1,.,.,14,TGTGCCAGCAGTCTACCCGGGGGCGGCACTGAAGCTTTCTTT,CASSLPGGGTEAFF
TRBV20-1,TRBJ2-2,once,.,14,TGCAGTGCTAGCTCTGCAGGGACCACCGGGGAGCTGTTTTTT,CSASSAGTTGELFF
TRBV20-1,TRBJ2-3,.,TRBD2,15,TGCAGTGCTAGGGCCCCAGCGGGGGGTCCAGATACGCAGTATTTT,CSARAPAGGPDTQYF
TRBV4-3,TRBJ1-5,.,.,14,TGCGCCAGCAGCCAAACCGCCGGCAATCAGCCCCAGCATTTT,CASSQTAGNQPQHF
TRBV4-2,TRBJ2-5,.,TRBD2,17,TGTGCCAGCAGCCATAGCGGGGGGCACGACTACCAAGAGACCCAGTACTTC,CASSHSGGHDYQETQYF
TRBV6-5,TRBJ1-2,.,TRBD1,13,TGTGCCAGCAGGGACAGGGAACCCTATGGCTACACCTTC,CASRDREPYGYTF
TRBV5-1,TRBJ2-3,.,.,14,TGCGCCAGCAGCTTTACTTCCCTCCGGGATACGCAGTATTTT,CASSFTSLRDTQYF
TRBV7-3,TRBJ1-6,.,.,15,TGTGCCAGCAGCTCCGGGGATAGCGTAAATTCACCCCTCCACTTT,CASSSGDSVNSPLHF
TRBV5-4,TRBJ2-2,once,.,13,TGTGCCAGCAGCCTGGATAACACCGGGGAGCTGTTTTTT,CASSLDNTGELFF
TRBV19,TRBJ1-1,.,.,14,TGTGCCAGTAGACTAGAGGGGGAGAACACTGAAGCTTTCTTT,CASRLEGENTEAFF
TRBV6-5,TRBJ1-6,.,.,15,TGTGCCAGCAGTTATTCGTCGCAGAATAATTCACCCCTCCACTTT,CASSYSSQNNSPLHF
TRBV9,TRBJ1-2,.,TRBD1,14,TGTGCCAGCAGCCTCGGACAGGGACTGTATGGCTACACCTTC,CASSLGQGLYGYTF
TRBV12-3/TRBV12-4,TRBJ1-6,.,TRBD1,14,TGTGCCAGCAGTATAACAGGGGGCAATTCACCCCTCCACTTT,CASSITGGNSPLHF
TRBV20-1,TRBJ1-4,.,.,14,TGCAGTGCCTGGGACAACACCCAAGGGGAAAAACTGTTTTTT,CSAWDNTQGEKLFF
TRBV30,TRBJ2-5,once,TRBD2,14,TGTGCCTGGAGGTTAGCGGGAGGACAAGAGACCCAGTACTTC,CAWRLAGGQETQYF
TRBV10-3,TRBJ1-1,once,.,16,TGTGCCATCAGTGAGAACCCCCCGGTTGAGAACACTGAAGCTTTCTTT,CAISENPPVENTEAFF
TRBV18,TRBJ2-1,.,.,14,TGTGCCAGCTCACCAGGGCGGCAAGACAATGAGCAGTTCTTC,CASSPGRQDNEQFF
TRBV18,TRBJ2-2,.,.,17,TGTGCCAGCTCACCCCTCCTGAAGGGGAAGGACACCGGGGAGCTGTTTTTT,CASSPLLKGKDTGELFF
TRBV15,TRBJ1-1,.,.,14,TGTGCCACCAGCAGCTGGACAGAGAACACTGAAGCTTTCTTT,CATSSWTENTEAFF
TRBV5-1,TRBJ2-3,once,TRBD2,14,TGCGCCAGCAACCGACTAGCGGGCACAGATACGCAGTATTTT,CASNRLAGTDTQYF
TRBV12-3/TRBV12-4,TRBJ1-6,.,.,14,TGTGCCAGCAGCCGGGCGGGGGTAGGGTCACCCCTCCACTTT,CASSRAGVGSPLHF
TRBV19,TRBJ2-1,.,.,9,TGTGCCAGTAGCCCCGGCCGGATCTTC,CASSPGRIF
TRBV20-1,TRBJ1-6,.,.,14,TGCAGTGCTATAATCAGGGGCGGGAATTCACCCCTCCACTTT,CSAIIRGGNSPLHF
TRBV24-1,TRBJ2-1,.,TRBD2,15,TGTGCCACCAGTGATTCATTACTAGCGGGCTATGAGCAGTTCTTC,CATSDSLLAGYEQFF
TRBV7-3,TRBJ2-3,.,.,15,TGTGCCAGCAGCATGGGACACTTTAGCACAGATACGCAGTATTTT,CASSMGHFSTDTQYF
TRBV15,TRBJ2-1,once,.,14,TGTGCCACCAGCAGAGATCTCGCCGACGCTGAGCAGTTCTTC,CATSRDLADAEQFF
TRBV4-2,TRBJ2-7,.,.,13,TGTGCCAGCAGCCAAGAGCTGGACTACGAGCAGTACTTC,CASSQELDYEQYF
TRBV30,TRBJ2-3,.,TRBD2,15,TGTGCCTGGAGTCTGCGGGGGGGCCGAGGAGATACGCAGTATTTT,CAWSLRGGRGDTQYF
TRBV18,TRBJ2-6,.,TRBD1,16,TGTGCCAGCTCGCCGACAGGGCTCTCTGGGGCCAACGTCCTGACTTTC,CASSPTGLSGANVLTF
TRBV4-3,TRBJ1-2,.,TRBD1,14,TGCGCCAGCAGCCCGGACAGGGGGTTGGATGGCTACACCTTC,CASSPDRGLDGYTF
TRBV28,TRBJ2-6,.,.,15,TGTGCCAGCAGTTACGTGCGTCCTGGGGCCAACGTCCTGACTTTC,CASSYVRPGANVLTF
TRBV5-4,TRBJ2-2,.,.,14,TGTGCCAGCAGCTTGGACGGGGGCACCGGGGAGCTGTTTTTT,CASSLDGGTGELFF
TRBV20-1,TRBJ1-4,.,.,14,TGCAGTGCTAGACAGCCTGCAACTAATGAAAAACTGTTTTTT,CSARQPATNEKLFF
TRBV9,TRBJ1-6,once,TRBD1,15,TGTGCCAGCAGCGTAGGGGACAGGGGGACTTCACCCCTCCACTTT,CASSVGDRGTSPLHF
TRBV4-3,TRBJ2-3,.,.,15,TGCGCCAGCAGCCCCTCTTATGCCGGGACAGATACGCAGTATTTT,CASSPSYAGTDTQYF